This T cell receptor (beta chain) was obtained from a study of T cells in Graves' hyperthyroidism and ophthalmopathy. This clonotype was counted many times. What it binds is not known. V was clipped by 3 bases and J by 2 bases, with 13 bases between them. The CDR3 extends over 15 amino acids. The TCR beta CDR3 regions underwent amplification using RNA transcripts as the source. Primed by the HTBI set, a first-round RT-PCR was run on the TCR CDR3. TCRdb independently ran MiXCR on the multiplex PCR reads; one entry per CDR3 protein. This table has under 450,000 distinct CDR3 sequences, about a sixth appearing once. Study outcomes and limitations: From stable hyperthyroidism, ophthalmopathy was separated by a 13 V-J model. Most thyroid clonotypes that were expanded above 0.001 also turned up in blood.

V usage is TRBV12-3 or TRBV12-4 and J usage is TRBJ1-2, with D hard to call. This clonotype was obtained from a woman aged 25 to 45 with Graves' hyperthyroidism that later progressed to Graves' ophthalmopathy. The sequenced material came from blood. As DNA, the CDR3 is TGTGCCAGCAGTTTTGGGCCGCTACCCAACTATGGCTACACCTTC. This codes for CASSFGPLPNYGYTF.